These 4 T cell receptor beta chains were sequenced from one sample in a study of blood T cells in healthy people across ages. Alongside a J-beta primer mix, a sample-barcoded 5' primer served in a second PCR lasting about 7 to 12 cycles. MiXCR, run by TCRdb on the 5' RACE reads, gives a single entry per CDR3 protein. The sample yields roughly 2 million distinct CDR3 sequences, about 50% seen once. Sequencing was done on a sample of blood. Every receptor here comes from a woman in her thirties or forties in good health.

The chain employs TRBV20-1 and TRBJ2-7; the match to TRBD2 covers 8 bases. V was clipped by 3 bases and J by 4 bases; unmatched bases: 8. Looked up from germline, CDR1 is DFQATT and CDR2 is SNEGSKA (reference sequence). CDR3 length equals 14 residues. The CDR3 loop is CSASNAGGVYEQYF. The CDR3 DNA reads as TGCAGTGCTAGTAACGCGGGGGGCGTGTACGAGCAGTACTTC.

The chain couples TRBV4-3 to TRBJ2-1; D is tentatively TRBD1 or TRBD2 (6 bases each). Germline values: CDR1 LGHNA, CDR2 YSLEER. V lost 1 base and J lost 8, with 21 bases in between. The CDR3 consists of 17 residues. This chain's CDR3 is CASSQAGVGGSFYEQFF. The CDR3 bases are TGCGCCAGCAGCCAAGCAGGGGTAGGGGGGAGCTTCTATGAGCAGTTCTTC.

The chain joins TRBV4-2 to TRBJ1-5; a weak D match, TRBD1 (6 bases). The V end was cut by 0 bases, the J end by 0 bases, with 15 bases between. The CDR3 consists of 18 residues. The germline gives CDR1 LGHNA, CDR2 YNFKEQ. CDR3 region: CASSQEGGRVSSNQPQHF. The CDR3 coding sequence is TGTGCCAGCAGCCAAGAGGGGGGCAGGGTCTCTAGCAATCAGCCCCAGCATTTT.

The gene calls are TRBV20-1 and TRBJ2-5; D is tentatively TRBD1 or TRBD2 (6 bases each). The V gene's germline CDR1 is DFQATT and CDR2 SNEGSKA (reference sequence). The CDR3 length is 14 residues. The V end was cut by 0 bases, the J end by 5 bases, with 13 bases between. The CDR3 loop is CSARDTWGAETQYF. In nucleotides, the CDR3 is TGCAGTGCTAGAGATACATGGGGGGCTGAGACCCAGTACTTC.